What follows are 14 T cell receptor beta chains derived from one specimen sequenced in a study of Graves' ophthalmopathy and Graves' hyperthyroidism. Scientists amplified the TCR beta CDR3 regions from RNA transcripts. Second-round multiplex PCR came after first-round RT-PCR with HTBI primers. From the multiplex PCR reads, TCRdb called clonotypes with MiXCR, one entry per CDR3 protein. The sample contains some 400,000 distinct CDR3 sequences, around 20% of which appear only once. Sequenced sample: peripheral blood. All receptors come from a woman under 30 with Graves' ophthalmopathy.

This clonotype was seen more than once but under ten times. This chain connects TRBV7-2 to TRBJ2-2; a possible D gene is TRBD2 (5 bases). From germline, CDR1 is SGHTA and CDR2 FQGNSA. V was clipped by 4 bases and J by 0 bases, with 12 bases between them. This CDR3 is 16 amino acids long. The CDR3 coding sequence is TGTGCCAGCAGCTCAGCGGCCTTAACGAACACCGGGGAGCTGTTTTTT. This translates into CASSSAALTNTGELFF.

In this sample, this clonotype turned up many times. This CDR3 reads CASSPRGPGNTIYF. The CDR3 nucleotides read TGTGCCAGCAGTCCCAGGGGGCCCGGAAACACCATATATTTT. The chain links TRBV6-1 to TRBJ1-3; 8 bases line up with TRBD1. V lost 5 bases and J lost 4; bases outside the gene matches: 4. Germline values: CDR1 MNHNS, CDR2 SASEGT. This CDR3 region has 14 residues.

This clonotype is categorized as medium-sized. The chain links TRBV6-5 to TRBJ1-1; possible D gene TRBD1, 6 bases. Trimming stripped 6 bases from V and 5 bases from J, with 10 bases between. The germline CDR1 and CDR2 sequences are MNHEY and SVGAGI. The CDR3 is made up of 12 amino acids. The CDR3 DNA reads TGTGCCAGCAGGCGGAGGGGGACTGAAGCTTTCTTT. It specifies CASRRRGTEAFF.

Ten or more counts support this clonotype. This sequence joins TRBV9 and TRBJ1-1, with D possibly TRBD1 on 5 matching bases. The ends were cut back, 4 bases at V and 0 bases at J, with 13 bases in the middle. Germline-derived CDR1 and CDR2 are SGDLS and YYNGEE. This CDR3 spans 15 amino acids. DNA of the CDR3: TGTGCCAGCAGCTCCACAGGACCGATGAACACTGAAGCTTTCTTT. This codes for CASSSTGPMNTEAFF.

The chain uses TRBV6-1 and TRBJ1-1; D is perhaps TRBD1 (5 bases). Per germline, CDR1 MNHNS and CDR2 SASEGT. This CDR3 comprises 12 residues. V was trimmed by 2 bases and J by 8 bases, leaving 9 bases between them. CDR3 in DNA: TGTGCCAGCAGTGAACCGGGGCGAGAAGCTTTCTTT. Its translation: CASSEPGREAFF.

The sample holds many counts of this clonotype. The chain has TRBV20-1 and TRBJ1-5; TRBD1 might be the D (5 bases). V lost 4 bases to trimming and J lost 5 bases, with 18 bases between them. The CDR3 is 15 residues long. Germline V gives CDR1 DFQATT, CDR2 SNEGSKA (reference sequence). CDR3 nucleotides: TGCAGTGCTACCCGACAAGGAGGGGTGGATCAGCCCCAGCATTTT. This translates into CSATRQGGVDQPQHF.

A few counts support this clonotype. The chain recombines TRBV6-2 or TRBV6-3 with TRBJ2-5, with D hard to call. Germline V gene data show CDR1 as MNHEY and CDR2 as SVGEGT. The CDR3 sequence is 16 residues long. Deletions cut 6 bases from V and 4 bases from J, with 21 bases between. This chain's CDR3 is CASSASPPAPGETQYF. CDR3 nucleotide sequence: TGTGCCAGCAGCGCAAGTCCCCCGGCGCCGGGAGAGACCCAGTACTTC.

This clonotype turned up a few times. J is TRBJ1-1 and V is TRBV30, with D hard to call. The germline gives CDR1 GTSNPN, CDR2 SVGIG (reference sequence). With 0 bases removed from V and 0 bases from J, the gap between germline ends came to 5 bases. The CDR3 loop spans 13 amino acids. The CDR3 protein is CAWSVSLNTEAFF. The DNA for the CDR3 is TGTGCCTGGAGTGTAAGTCTGAACACTGAAGCTTTCTTT.

The table lists this clonotype with many counts. V and J are TRBV4-3 and TRBJ1-5; 7 nucleotides match TRBD1. Germline values: CDR1 LGHNA, CDR2 YSLEER. V trimming: 0 bases; J trimming: 3 bases; junction bases outside the gene matches: 8. The CDR3 has 17 amino acids. CDR3 nucleotide sequence: TGCGCCAGCAGCCAAGATCGGGGGGGACAGATCAATCAGCCCCAGCATTTT. Amino acid sequence: CASSQDRGGQINQPQHF.

The gene calls are TRBV6-2 or TRBV6-3 and TRBJ2-7, with 9 bases identical to TRBD2. Germline V gene data show CDR1 as MNHEY and CDR2 as SVGEGT. V shed 6 bases and J 3 bases; nucleotides not matched to a gene: 9. The CDR3 spans 15 residues. The CDR3 reads CASSPAAGGSYEQYF. The CDR3 nucleotides are TGTGCCAGCAGCCCCGCAGCGGGAGGCAGCTACGAGCAGTACTTC.

This clonotype was picked up many times. The V and J genes are TRBV29-1 and TRBJ2-7; no clear D. Trimming shortened V by 3 bases and J by 9 bases, and 15 bases separated the two germline ends. The CDR3 extends over 12 amino acids. The germline V gene has CDR1 SQVTM and CDR2 ANQGSEA. CDR3 residues: CSVEWESVGQYF. CDR3 nucleotides: TGCAGCGTTGAGTGGGAATCAGTCGGGCAGTACTTC.

There are many counts of this clonotype. The chain carries TRBV7-8 and TRBJ2-5; D gene unclear. In germline, CDR1 is SGHVS, CDR2 FQNEAQ. The CDR3 is 13 amino acids. With 4 bases removed from V and 2 bases from J, the gap between germline ends came to 8 bases. CDR3 sequence reads: CASSSALQETQYF. The CDR3 DNA follows: TGTGCCAGCAGCTCCGCACTTCAAGAGACCCAGTACTTC.

The chain has TRBV6-1 and TRBJ1-6, with D possibly TRBD1 on 6 matching bases. The V gene lost 5 bases and the J gene lost 0 bases, with 14 bases spanning the gap. The CDR3 is 17 amino acids. CDR1 is MNHNS and CDR2 is SASEGT in the germline V gene. CDR3 sequence reads: CASSRQDPSSYNSPLHF. The CDR3 DNA is TGTGCCAGCAGTCGACAGGACCCCAGCTCCTATAATTCACCCCTCCACTTT.

This clonotype was counted many times. V usage is TRBV7-2 and J usage is TRBJ1-2; D not certain. The CDR3 extends over 14 amino acids. Trimming took off 5 bases at V and 8 bases at J, with 18 bases between the two ends. The germline V gene encodes CDR1 SGHTA and CDR2 FQGNSA. CDR3 sequence: CASSPRQRLTGYTF. CDR3 coding DNA: TGTGCCAGCAGCCCCCGTCAAAGACTCACAGGCTACACCTTC.